The present T cell receptor beta chain was sequenced within a study of blood T cell repertoires in COVID-19. Study details: T cells, B-cell-depleted T cells, or PBMCs provided the cDNA or gDNA that served as material.

The CDR3 is 14 amino acids. With 3 bases clipped from V and 9 bases from J, the junction kept 8 bases outside the gene matches. The V gene's germline CDR1 is SGHVS and CDR2 FQNEAQ. Per the original methods: From reference gene primer amplification, estimates of nucleated cell counts were derived. Profiling relied on immunoSEQ multiplex PCR, and the TCRdb table lists in-frame clones only, not all of them. D and trimming come from the DNA, and the V and J calls and clone size come from that table. Counted here are 29,000 or so clones, more than 80% occurring once; the ten biggest clones make up over 9%.

The gene calls are TRBV7-8 and TRBJ2-1, with 7 bases matching TRBD1. The sample consisted of peripheral blood. The origin of this receptor is a man in his sixties with acute or convalescent COVID-19. CDR3 DNA: TGTGCCAGCAGCTTTGACAGGGCATTGGGTGAGCAGTTCTTC. Translated, it gives CASSFDRALGEQFF.